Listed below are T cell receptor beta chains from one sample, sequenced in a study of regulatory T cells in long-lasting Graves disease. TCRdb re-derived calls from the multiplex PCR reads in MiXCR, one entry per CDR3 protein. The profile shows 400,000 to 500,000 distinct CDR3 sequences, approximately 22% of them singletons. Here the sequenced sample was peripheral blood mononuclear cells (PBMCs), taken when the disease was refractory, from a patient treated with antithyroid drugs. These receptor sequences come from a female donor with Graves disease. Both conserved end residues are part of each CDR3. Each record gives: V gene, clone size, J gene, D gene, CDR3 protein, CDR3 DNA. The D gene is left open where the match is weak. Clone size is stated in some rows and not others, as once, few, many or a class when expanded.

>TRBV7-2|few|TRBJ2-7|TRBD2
CASSSWGGETYEQYF
TGTGCCAGCAGCTCCTGGGGGGGAGAGACCTACGAGCAGTACTTC
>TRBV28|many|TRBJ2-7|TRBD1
CASNTRGPSYEQYF
TGTGCCAGCAACACCAGGGGGCCATCCTACGAGCAGTACTTC
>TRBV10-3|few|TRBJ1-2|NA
CAISESQYYDYTF
TGTGCCATCAGTGAGTCTCAGTACTATGACTACACCTTC
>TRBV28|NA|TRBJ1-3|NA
CASSLLGSRISGNTIYF
TGTGCCAGCAGTTTACTTGGTAGCAGGATCTCTGGAAACACCATATATTTT
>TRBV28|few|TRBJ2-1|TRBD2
CASSLGLAGGKGQFF
TGTGCCAGCAGCTTAGGACTAGCGGGGGGCAAAGGGCAGTTCTTC
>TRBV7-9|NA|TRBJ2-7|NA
CASSLASQSYEQYF
TGTGCCAGCAGCTTAGCAAGTCAGAGTTACGAGCAGTACTTC
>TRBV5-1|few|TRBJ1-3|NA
CASSFDGARSGNTIYF
TGCGCCAGCAGCTTTGACGGAGCGCGCTCTGGAAACACCATATATTTT
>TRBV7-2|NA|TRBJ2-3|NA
CASSLVAGFTDTQYF
TGTGCCAGCAGCTTAGTGGCGGGTTTCACAGATACGCAGTATTTT
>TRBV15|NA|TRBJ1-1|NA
CATSTRWKQSEAFF
TGTGCCACCAGCACTCGGTGGAAGCAATCAGAAGCTTTCTTT
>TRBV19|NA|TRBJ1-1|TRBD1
CASSTLDRTDGNTEAFF
TGTGCCAGTAGTACGCTGGACAGGACAGACGGAAACACTGAAGCTTTCTTT
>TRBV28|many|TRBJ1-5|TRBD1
CASSSGDRGLRGNQPQHF
TGTGCCAGCAGTTCCGGGGACAGGGGGCTTCGGGGCAATCAGCCCCAGCATTTT
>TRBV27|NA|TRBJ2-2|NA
CATSPGRTLGELFF
TGTGCCACCTCGCCAGGGCGGACGTTGGGGGAGCTGTTTTTT
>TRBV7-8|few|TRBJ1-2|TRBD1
CASSLNRDRINGYTF
TGTGCCAGCAGCTTAAATCGGGACAGGATAAATGGCTACACCTTC
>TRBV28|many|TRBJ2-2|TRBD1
CASSEGTGGVTGELFF
TGTGCCAGCAGTGAGGGGACAGGTGGTGTAACGGGGGAGCTGTTTTTT
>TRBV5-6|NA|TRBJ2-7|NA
CASSYGHTSGEQYF
TGTGCCAGCAGCTACGGACACACCTCGGGGGAGCAGTACTTC
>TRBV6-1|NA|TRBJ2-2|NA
CASTKPSSGQLNTGELFF
TGTGCCAGCACCAAACCCTCCTCTGGACAGCTGAACACCGGGGAGCTGTTTTTT
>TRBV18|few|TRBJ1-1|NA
CASSHGKNTEAFF
TGTGCCAGCTCACATGGAAAAAACACTGAAGCTTTCTTT
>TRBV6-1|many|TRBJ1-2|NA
CASSPDSLNYGYTF
TGTGCCAGCAGTCCCGACAGCCTTAACTATGGCTACACCTTC
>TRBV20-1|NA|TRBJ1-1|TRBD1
CSARDLTGEVTEAFF
TGCAGTGCTAGAGATCTGACAGGGGAGGTCACTGAAGCTTTCTTT
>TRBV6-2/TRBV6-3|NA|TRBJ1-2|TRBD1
CASSSTGVGGYTF
TGTGCCAGCAGCTCGACAGGGGTGGGTGGCTACACCTTC
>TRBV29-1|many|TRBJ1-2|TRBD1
CSVARDREDGYTF
TGCAGCGTCGCGAGGGACAGAGAGGATGGCTACACCTTC